These 21 T cell receptor beta chains were sequenced from one sample in a study of shared clonotypes between healthy human individuals. Clones were read by immunoSEQ multiplex PCR, and TCRdb kept only the in-frame ones, dropping some. The profile shows roughly 2.4 million clones, around 95% of them singletons. Sample: naive CD4+ T cells sorted from blood. Subset indicated: CD45RA+ positively selected. The receptors shown here come from a man younger than 35 in good health.

This chain links TRBV10-1 with TRBJ2-3, with TRBD2 matching over 7 bases. The CDR3 is 19 amino acids. J lost 4 bases, V lost 0 bases, and 16 bases had no gene match. Per germline, CDR1 WNHNN and CDR2 SYGVQD (reference sequence). The CDR3 sequence: CASSESRGGPLALPDTQYF. In DNA, the CDR3 is TGCGCCAGCAGTGAGTCGAGGGGAGGGCCCCTCGCACTTCCAGATACGCAGTATTTT.

This clone was found once. The V call is TRBV7-2, the J call TRBJ2-7; 8 nucleotides align to TRBD2. Germline CDR1 SGHTA, CDR2 FQGNSA. V lost 3 bases, J lost 1 base, and 8 bases stayed unmatched. CDR3 length: 16 residues. CDR3 residues: CASSLGAGAYSYEQYF. CDR3 nucleotide sequence: TGTGCCAGCAGCTTGGGAGCGGGAGCGTATTCCTACGAGCAGTACTTC.

The chain joins TRBV12-5 to TRBJ2-7; 8 bases align to TRBD1. J was trimmed by 3 bases and V by 7 bases; bases with no gene match: 8. The CDR3 has 14 amino acids. The germline CDR1 and CDR2 sequences are LGHNT and FRNRAP. The CDR3 protein is CASAPDRVNYEQYF. The DNA of the CDR3 is TGTGCTAGTGCCCCGGACAGGGTAAACTACGAGCAGTACTTC.

V gene TRBV4-1 combines with J gene TRBJ2-2; D may be TRBD2 (5 bases). The CDR3 loop spans 16 amino acids. Germline V gives CDR1 MGHRA, CDR2 YSYEKL. V was trimmed by 0 bases and J by 4 bases, leaving 12 bases between them. The CDR3 coding sequence is TGCGCCAGCAGCCAAGAAGGTGCTAGCAGCACCGGGGAGCTGTTTTTT. Its protein is CASSQEGASSTGELFF.

The chain carries TRBV4-1 and TRBJ1-2; D gene unclear. CDR3 size: 15 residues. The V and J ends lost 4 bases and 2 bases respectively, with 14 bases between them. Germline V CDR1 and CDR2: MGHRA, YSYEKL. CDR3 loop: CASSRPDRENYGYTF. Written as DNA, the CDR3 is TGCGCCAGCAGCCGCCCCGACCGGGAGAACTATGGCTACACCTTC.

The chain combines TRBV6-5 with TRBJ1-2, with TRBD1 as a possible D gene (5 bases). This CDR3 is built from 13 residues. Germline V gene data show CDR1 as MNHEY and CDR2 as SVGAGI. V gave up 6 bases and J gave up 3 bases, with 11 bases separating them. CDR3 DNA sequence: TGTGCCAGCAGCCGCGAAGGGGACTATGGCTACACCTTC. As protein: CASSREGDYGYTF.

This rearrangement joins TRBV7-8 to TRBJ2-7; the match to TRBD2 covers 7 bases. Germline CDR1 is SGHVS and CDR2 is FQNEAQ. With 1 base clipped from V and 3 bases from J, the junction kept 3 bases outside the gene matches. This CDR3 comprises 14 residues. CDR3 nucleotide sequence: TGTGCCAGCAGCTTAGAGGGAGGGATCTACGAGCAGTACTTC. Its protein is CASSLEGGIYEQYF.

The V call is TRBV7-9, the J call TRBJ2-7, with 11 bases that match TRBD1. Trimming removed 1 base from V and 2 bases from J; junction bases left unmatched: 4. The germline CDR1 and CDR2 sequences are SEHNR and FQNEAQ (reference sequence). This CDR3 comprises 16 residues. DNA of the CDR3: TGTGCCAGCAGCTTAGGGGACAGGGGGATTCCCTACGAGCAGTACTTC. It encodes CASSLGDRGIPYEQYF.

CDR3 sequence reads: CASSPQGVREAFF. As DNA, the CDR3 is TGTGCCAGCAGCCCTCAGGGGGTACGGGAAGCTTTCTTT. The chain links TRBV7-2 to TRBJ1-1; 7 bases map to TRBD1. This CDR3 spans 13 amino acids. V trimming: 5 bases; J trimming: 8 bases; junction bases outside the gene matches: 8. The germline V gene encodes CDR1 SGHTA and CDR2 FQGNSA.

The genes are TRBV15 and TRBJ2-5, with D maybe TRBD2 (5 bases). Germline CDR1 reads LNHNV; CDR2 reads YYDKDF (reference sequence). The CDR3 is 16 amino acids. Deletions cut 0 bases from V and 4 bases from J, with 15 bases between. The CDR3 nucleotides read TGTGCCACCAGCAGAGATATACCGGGGAAAGGAGAGACCCAGTACTTC. It yields the protein CATSRDIPGKGETQYF.

The chain carries TRBV5-1 and TRBJ1-6; 8 bases align to TRBD1. Per the germline V gene, CDR1 is SGHRS and CDR2 is YFSETQ. The J segment lost 8 bases and the V segment lost 2 bases, leaving 9 bases of the junction unmatched. This CDR3 contains 16 residues. This chain's CDR3 is CASSLSGGVFDSPLHF. CDR3 sequence (DNA): TGCGCCAGCAGCTTATCAGGGGGCGTTTTTGATTCACCCCTCCACTTT.

The chain employs TRBV10-3 and TRBJ2-1; no firm D call. The CDR3 consists of 13 residues. CDR1 is ENHRY, CDR2 SYGVKD, per germline. Trimming took 7 bases from V and 6 from J, leaving 13 bases between them. The DNA for the CDR3 is TGTGCCATCACCTGGGGTAATAGCAATGAGCAGTTCTTC. As protein: CAITWGNSNEQFF.

The V call is TRBV7-2, the J call TRBJ1-1, with D maybe TRBD1 (5 bases). V lost 1 base, J lost 1 base, and 10 bases lay in between. This CDR3 is 15 amino acids long. Germline CDR1 reads SGHTA; CDR2 reads FQGNSA. CDR3 sequence reads: CASSLDARENTEAFF. The CDR3 DNA follows: TGTGCCAGCAGCTTAGATGCCAGGGAGAACACTGAAGCTTTCTTT.

The chain joins TRBV6-5 to TRBJ2-7; 12 bases map to TRBD1. CDR3 length: 15 amino acids. CDR1 and CDR2 from the germline V gene are MNHEY and SVGAGI. V shed 6 bases and J 4 bases; nucleotides not matched to a gene: 7. The chain's CDR3 is CASRRDRGQRYEQYF. For the CDR3, the DNA is TGTGCCAGCAGGCGGGACAGGGGGCAGAGATACGAGCAGTACTTC.

This chain connects TRBV7-2 to TRBJ2-5, with 13 bases aligning to TRBD2. CDR3 length: 14 amino acids. V trimming: 5 bases; J trimming: 5 bases; junction bases outside the gene matches: 2. Germline values: CDR1 SGHTA, CDR2 FQGNSA. CDR3 sequence: CASSRTSGSETQYF. The CDR3 bases are TGTGCCAGCAGCCGGACTAGCGGGAGTGAGACCCAGTACTTC.

The rearrangement joins TRBV27 to TRBJ2-7, with D unresolved. The germline V and J ends were trimmed by 3 bases and 0 bases, with 12 bases remaining between them. CDR1 is MNHEY, CDR2 SMNVEV, per germline (reference sequence). The CDR3 has 15 residues. CDR3 amino acids: CASSFVGTSSYEQYF. CDR3 sequence (DNA): TGTGCCAGCAGTTTTGTGGGTACGAGCTCCTACGAGCAGTACTTC.

The rearrangement uses TRBV2 and TRBJ1-1; TRBD1 matches at 11 bases. CDR3 length equals 18 residues. The ends lost 6 bases at V and 1 base at J; junction bases unmatched: 13. The V gene's germline CDR1 is SNHLY and CDR2 FYNNEI. CDR3 amino acids: CASSFMWTGGFTNTEAFF. For the CDR3, the DNA is TGTGCCAGCAGCTTCATGTGGACAGGGGGCTTCACGAACACTGAAGCTTTCTTT.

This clone showed up just once. The chain is built from TRBV5-4 and TRBJ1-6, with D perhaps TRBD1 (6 bases). The CDR3 length is 14 residues. V gave up 5 bases and J gave up 7 bases, with 13 bases separating them. Germline CDR1 reads SGHNT; CDR2 reads YYREEE (reference sequence). For the CDR3, the DNA is TGTGCCAGCAGGGCGGACAGAACAAATTCACCCCTCCACTTT. Residues: CASRADRTNSPLHF.

The CDR3 sequence: CASSLAAVEETQYF. The DNA for the CDR3 is TGCGCCAGCAGCTTGGCCGCTGTAGAAGAGACCCAGTACTTC. This chain joins TRBV5-1 and TRBJ2-5; D gene uncertain. Germline loops: CDR1 SGHRS, CDR2 YFSETQ. Trimming took 0 bases from V and 3 from J, leaving 9 bases between them. The CDR3 has 14 amino acids.

The V and J genes are TRBV6-1 and TRBJ1-6; no clear D. In germline, CDR1 is MNHNS, CDR2 SASEGT. CDR3 length: 13 residues. The germline V and J ends were trimmed by 4 bases and 7 bases, with 8 bases remaining between them. In nucleotides, the CDR3 is TGTGCCAGCAGTGTTAGTTCAAATTCACCCCTCCACTTT. This codes for CASSVSSNSPLHF.

The V gene is TRBV9, the J gene TRBJ1-3; D might be TRBD1 (5 bases). V was shortened by 3 bases and J by 0 bases, with 13 bases between the two germline ends. The CDR3 has 16 amino acids. Per the germline V gene, CDR1 is SGDLS and CDR2 is YYNGEE. CDR3 sequence: CASSARGDFSGNTIYF. The DNA for the CDR3 is TGTGCCAGCAGCGCGAGGGGTGATTTCTCTGGAAACACCATATATTTT.